This T cell receptor beta chain was sequenced in a study of blood T cell repertoires in COVID-19. Sequencing was performed with immunoSEQ multiplex PCR; in TCRdb, only in-frame clones are kept and a portion is missing. The sample yields fewer than 350,000 clones, approximately 86% seen once. The V gene's germline CDR1 is MNHEY and CDR2 SVGAGI. Trimming at V came to 6 bases and at J to 1 base, leaving 0 bases not matched to a gene. The CDR3 sequence is 13 residues long. The chain recombines TRBV6-5 with TRBJ2-5, with 9 bases matching TRBD1. The receptor was isolated from a middle-aged man with active or convalescent COVID-19. Sequenced material: peripheral blood. The CDR3 nucleotides are TGTGCCAGCAGGGGACAGGGCCAAGAGACCCAGTACTTC. Its protein product is CASRGQGQETQYF.